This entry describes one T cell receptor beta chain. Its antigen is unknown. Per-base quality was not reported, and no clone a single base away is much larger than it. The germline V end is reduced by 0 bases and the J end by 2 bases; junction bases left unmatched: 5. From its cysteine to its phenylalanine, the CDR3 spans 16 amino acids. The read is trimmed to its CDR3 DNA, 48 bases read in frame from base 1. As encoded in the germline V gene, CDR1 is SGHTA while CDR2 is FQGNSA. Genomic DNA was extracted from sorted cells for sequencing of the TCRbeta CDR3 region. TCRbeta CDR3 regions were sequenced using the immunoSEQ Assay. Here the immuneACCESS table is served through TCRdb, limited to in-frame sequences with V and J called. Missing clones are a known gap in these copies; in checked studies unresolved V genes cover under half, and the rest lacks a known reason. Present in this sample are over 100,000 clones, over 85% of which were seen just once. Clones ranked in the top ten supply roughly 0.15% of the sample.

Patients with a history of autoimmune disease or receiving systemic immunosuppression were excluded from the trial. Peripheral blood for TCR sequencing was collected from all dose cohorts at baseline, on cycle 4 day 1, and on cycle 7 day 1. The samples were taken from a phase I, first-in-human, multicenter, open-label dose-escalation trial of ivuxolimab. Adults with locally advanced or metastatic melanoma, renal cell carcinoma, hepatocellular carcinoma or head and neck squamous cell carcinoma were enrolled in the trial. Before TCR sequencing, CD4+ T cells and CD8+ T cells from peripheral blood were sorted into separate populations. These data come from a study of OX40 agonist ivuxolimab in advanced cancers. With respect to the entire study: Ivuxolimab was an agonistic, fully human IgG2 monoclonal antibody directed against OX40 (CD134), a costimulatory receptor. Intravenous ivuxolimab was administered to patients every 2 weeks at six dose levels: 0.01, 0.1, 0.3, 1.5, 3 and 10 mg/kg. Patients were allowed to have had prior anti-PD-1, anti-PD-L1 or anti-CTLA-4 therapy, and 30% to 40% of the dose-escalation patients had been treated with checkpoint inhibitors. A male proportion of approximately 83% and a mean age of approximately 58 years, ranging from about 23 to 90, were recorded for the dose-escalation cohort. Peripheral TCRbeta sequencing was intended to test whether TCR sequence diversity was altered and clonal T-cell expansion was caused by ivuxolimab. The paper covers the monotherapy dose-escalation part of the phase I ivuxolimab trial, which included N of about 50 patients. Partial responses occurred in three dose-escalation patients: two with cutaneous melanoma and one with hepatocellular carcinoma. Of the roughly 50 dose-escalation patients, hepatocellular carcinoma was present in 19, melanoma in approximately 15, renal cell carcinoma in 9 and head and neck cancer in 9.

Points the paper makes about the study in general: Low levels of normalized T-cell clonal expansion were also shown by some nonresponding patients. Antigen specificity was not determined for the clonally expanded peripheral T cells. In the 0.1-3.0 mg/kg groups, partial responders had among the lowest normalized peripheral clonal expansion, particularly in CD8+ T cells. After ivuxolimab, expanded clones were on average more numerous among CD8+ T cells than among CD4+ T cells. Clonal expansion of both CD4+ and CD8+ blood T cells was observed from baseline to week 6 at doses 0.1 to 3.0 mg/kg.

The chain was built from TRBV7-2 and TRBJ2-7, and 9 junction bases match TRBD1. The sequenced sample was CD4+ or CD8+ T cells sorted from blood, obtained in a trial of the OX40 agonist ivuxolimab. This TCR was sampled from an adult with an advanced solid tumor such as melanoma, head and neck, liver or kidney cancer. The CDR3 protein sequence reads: CASSLAGDRVPYEQYF. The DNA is TGTGCCAGCAGCTTAGCGGGGGACAGGGTTCCCTACGAGCAGTACTTC.